This T cell receptor beta chain was recovered during a study of shared clonotypes between healthy human individuals. Looking at the study overall: Plates per donor: three CD4 naive, three CD4 memory, two CD8 naive, one CD8 memory.

TCRdb's table, derived via immunoSEQ multiplex PCR, lists solely in-frame clones and lacks some. The table includes a few million clones, approximately 93% detected once. Details on this clone: Its antigen is undetermined. Distinct nucleotide sequences in the sample also encode this CDR3.

Points from the study as a whole: Estimated clonotype richness was generally higher in naive than memory subsets. It was expected that sequencing depth would affect clonotype sharing among donors.

This CDR3 is built from 13 residues. The V and J ends lost 5 bases and 2 bases respectively, with 9 bases between them. Germline V gene sequence: CDR1 SGHTA, CDR2 FQGTGA. This receptor was taken from a man younger than 35 in good health. Some clones in this sample may be carry-over from other donors' samples. The V and J genes are TRBV7-3 and TRBJ2-5, with D perhaps matching TRBD1 (5 bases). Sequenced input: naive CD4+ T cells from PBMCs. The subset denotes: CD45RA+ positively selected. For the CDR3, the DNA is TGTGCCAGCAGCCCAAGACAGCAAGAGACCCAGTACTTC. Protein: CASSPRQQETQYF.